Sequencing of this TCR beta chain was carried out in a study of cytomegalovirus exposure and HLA in healthy donors. 13 Jbeta primers and 60 Vbeta primers were used for the PCR. Only in-frame clones appear in the TCRdb table, and some are missing; sequencing was by immunoSEQ multiplex PCR. This sample has around 120,000 clones; around four fifths occur once, and the top ten carry around 28%. The CDR3 covers 13 residues. Looked up from germline, CDR1 is MDHEN and CDR2 is SYDVKM. J was trimmed by 5 bases and V by 7 bases; bases with no gene match: 8. The receptor was isolated from a man between 60 and 75 years old in good health and CMV-seropositive. The sample taken for sequencing was PBMCs. The rearrangement uses TRBV28 and TRBJ2-7, with 7 bases fitting TRBD2. As DNA, the CDR3 is TGTGCCAGCACCCTCGGGGGGACCCACGAGCAGTACTTC. As protein: CASTLGGTHEQYF. Full variable domain (rest looked up from reference TRBV28 and TRBJ2-7): DVKVTQSSRYLVKRTGEKVFLECVQDMDHENMFWYRQDPGLGLRLIYFSYDVKMKEKGDIPEGYSVSREKKERFSLILESASTNQTSMYLCASTLGGTHEQYFGPGTRLTVT.